This T cell receptor beta chain appears in the sequencing data of a study of shared T cell receptors in the human thymus. Assay used: immunoSEQ multiplex PCR; TCRdb lists only in-frame clones, some missing. The sample includes 500,000 to 850,000 clones, around 87% seen only once; the top ten take 0.0094%. Germline CDR1 reads GTSNPN; CDR2 reads SVGIG (reference sequence). 9 amino acids form the CDR3, both terminal residues included. About this clone itself: The CDR3 end shows no conserved phenylalanine or tryptophan, and so a read error is likely. The DNA is left out, because the CDR3 cannot be placed on it with certainty; the CDR3 is given as TCRdb lists it.

These data are also associated with another study on human thymus T cells. That publication notes: Resections were taken during corrective heart surgery, and the thymus tissue came from these. The authors found apparently biased V and J gene usage in thymic and blood repertoires.

Sequencing was performed on thymocytes. This chain connects TRBV30 to TRBJ2-7; the table's D call, TRBD1, was not checked against the DNA. The sequence was collected from a boy under three years old with a congenital heart defect. CDR3 loop: CAWRAKQEI.